The subject of this entry is one TCR beta chain. The data are from a study of blood T cell repertoires in COVID-19. Across the whole study: COVID-19 samples collected from the United States, Italy and Spain covered acute and convalescent phases. From T cells, B-cell-depleted T cells, or PBMCs came the material, which was cDNA or gDNA.

Methods used by the authors: Amplification with reference gene primers provided the estimates of nucleated cell counts. TCRdb keeps only in-frame clones here, not all; method: immunoSEQ multiplex PCR. V and J calls and clone size are those listed in that table; D and trimming were worked out from the DNA. The sample lists around 20,000 clones, about 85% occurring once. Germline V gives CDR1 SGHTS, CDR2 YDEGEE. The V end was cut by 2 bases, the J end by 7 bases, with 13 bases between. This CDR3 is built from 14 residues. The sample taken for sequencing was peripheral blood. The gene calls are TRBV5-8 and TRBJ1-5, with D possibly TRBD1 on 6 matching bases. This clonotype was obtained from a human donor with active COVID-19. The donor label of this sample is uncertain. The CDR3 DNA follows: TGTGCCAGCAGCTTCGCGGGGGGGGCCCAGCCCCAGCATTTT. It is translated as CASSFAGGAQPQHF.